This TCR beta chain was documented in a study of blood T cell repertoires in COVID-19. CDR3 length equals 14 residues. The germline V and J ends were trimmed by 6 bases and 2 bases, with 14 bases remaining between them. Germline CDR1 MNHEY, CDR2 SMNVEV (reference sequence). The assay was immunoSEQ multiplex PCR, and TCRdb's table has in-frame clones only and misses some. The data contain tens of thousands of clones, more than 75% of them singletons. The TCR sequence derives from a woman older than 75 with active COVID-19. Material: peripheral blood. The chain links TRBV27 to TRBJ2-7; D unclear. CDR3 residues: CASRSPRVTYEQYF. The CDR3 DNA reads as TGTGCCAGCAGATCCCCCCGAGTGACCTACGAGCAGTACTTC.